The 8 T cell receptor beta chains below all came from one sample that was sequenced in a study of T-cell memory formation after mild COVID-19. One entry per CDR3 protein results from TCRdb running MiXCR on the 5' RACE reads. Among 400,000 to 500,000 distinct CDR3 sequences listed, 20% were seen once. Sequencing was performed on PBMCs or a T cell subset sorted from them (not recorded which). The receptor source for this set is an adult woman who had mild COVID-19 (a few samples of this study predate the infection). Cell type and time point are not known.

This sequence joins TRBV12-3 or TRBV12-4 and TRBJ1-6, with a weak D call TRBD1 (5 bases). This CDR3 region has 14 residues. V lost 5 bases to trimming and J lost 9 bases, with 14 bases between them. The CDR3 DNA reads TGTGCCAGCAGTCTCCGCGGGGGAGGTTCACCCCTCCACTTT. This gives the protein CASSLRGGGSPLHF.

This chain uses TRBV7-8 with TRBJ1-6, with no clear D. The V gene's germline CDR1 is SGHVS and CDR2 FQNEAQ. With 5 bases removed from V and 6 bases from J, the gap between germline ends came to 11 bases. This CDR3 is built from 14 residues. The CDR3 region has the DNA TGTGCCAGCAGCGGCGTTTTGAGTAATTCACCCCTCCACTTT. This codes for CASSGVLSNSPLHF.

This clonotype was found a few times. V is TRBV20-1 and J is TRBJ2-1, with 13 positions matching TRBD2. Germline CDR1 and CDR2: DFQATT and SNEGSKA (reference sequence). The CDR3 runs to 14 residues. Unmatched junction bases numbered 4, after V lost 6 bases and J lost 5 bases. The CDR3 spells CSAWGTSGDNEQFF. Written as DNA, the CDR3 is TGCAGTGCATGGGGGACTAGCGGGGACAATGAGCAGTTCTTC.

The CDR3 protein is CSVEEPLTGELFF. The CDR3, as DNA: TGCAGCGTTGAGGAACCTCTCACCGGGGAGCTGTTTTTT. The J gene is TRBJ2-2, the V gene TRBV29-1; D is uncertain. Trimming removed 3 bases at V and 4 bases at J, with 9 bases between. In germline, CDR1 is SQVTM, CDR2 ANQGSEA. The CDR3 is made up of 13 amino acids.

This clonotype came up a few times. The chain employs TRBV20-1 and TRBJ2-7; 9 positions match TRBD1. The CDR3 has 15 amino acids. V lost 1 base and J lost 2; bases outside the gene matches: 6. Germline lookup yields CDR1 DFQATT and CDR2 SNEGSKA (reference sequence). For the CDR3, the DNA is TGCAGTGCTAGAGCACCCGGGACAGGGACCTACGAGCAGTACTTC. Its protein product is CSARAPGTGTYEQYF.

This clonotype showed up just a few times. The V gene is TRBV4-1, the J gene TRBJ2-5; 8 bases match TRBD1. V trimming: 3 bases; J trimming: 4 bases; junction bases outside the gene matches: 7. The CDR3 length is 15 residues. In germline, CDR1 is MGHRA, CDR2 YSYEKL. The CDR3 nucleotides are TGCGCCAGCAGCCAGAGAGGACAGGGTGCAGAGACCCAGTACTTC. This gives the protein CASSQRGQGAETQYF.

This clonotype was recorded a few times. The chain combines TRBV7-9 with TRBJ2-7; D may be TRBD1 (6 bases). CDR1 is SEHNR and CDR2 is FQNEAQ in the germline V gene (reference sequence). V was cut by 6 bases and J by 5 bases, with 14 bases left in between. There are 13 residues in the CDR3. This chain's CDR3 is CASSYTGTHEQYF. DNA of the CDR3: TGTGCCAGCAGTTATACCGGGACACACGAGCAGTACTTC.

This sequence joins TRBV29-1 and TRBJ2-7; 9 bases are a match to TRBD1. Germline lookup yields CDR1 SQVTM and CDR2 ANQGSEA. The CDR3 extends over 13 amino acids. Trimming took 3 bases from V and 4 from J; bases not matched to a gene: 4. CDR3 DNA sequence: TGCAGCGTTGAGGACAGGGGTATGTACGAGCAGTACTTC. Its translation: CSVEDRGMYEQYF.